These 23 T cell receptor beta chains came from one sample sequenced in a study of blood T cells in healthy people across ages (dated by TCRdb to 2014 to 2015). Libraries were made using 5' RACE. The sample was run on an Illumina HiSeq 2500. The second PCR ran for about 6 to 12 cycles and used a J-beta primer mix along with a sample-barcoded 5' primer. TCRdb reprocessing: public reads trimmed at Q25 with fastp, clones called with MiXCR, in-frame beta chains kept. Identical CDR3 proteins give one entry, which carries the most common genes and DNA. The sample table shows roughly 730,000 distinct CDR3 sequences, and just over 55% are seen once. Roughly 25% of the sample goes to the ten largest clones. Sequencing was done on a sample of blood. The receptors were sampled from a man aged 35 to 55 in good health.

The chain joins TRBV5-1 to TRBJ1-6; unclear D gene. V lost 4 bases and J 8 bases, leaving 13 bases between the germline ends. The CDR3 consists of 14 residues. Germline V gene sequence: CDR1 SGHRS, CDR2 YFSETQ. CDR3 sequence: CASSNAGFDSPLHF. The CDR3 nucleotides read TGCGCCAGCAGCAACGCGGGTTTTGATTCACCCCTCCACTTT.

The chain is built from TRBV11-2 and TRBJ2-5; D possibly corresponds to TRBD2 (5 bases). This CDR3 is built from 14 residues. Trimming took 5 bases from V and 7 from J, leaving 17 bases between them. Looked up from germline, CDR1 is SGHAT and CDR2 is FQNNGV. The CDR3 spells CASSPERVVGTQYF. The CDR3 DNA reads as TGTGCCAGCAGCCCCGAGAGGGTAGTAGGGACCCAGTACTTC.

The chain carries TRBV29-1 and TRBJ2-7; 10 bases align to TRBD1. Per germline, CDR1 SQVTM and CDR2 ANQGSEA. The V segment lost 4 bases and the J segment 1 base; nucleotides outside the gene matches: 4. The CDR3 sequence is 14 residues long. CDR3 sequence: CSVGGQGTSYEQYF. The DNA for the CDR3 is TGCAGCGTTGGGGGACAGGGGACTTCCTACGAGCAGTACTTC.

This clonotype was seen only once. This chain links TRBV20-1 with TRBJ1-2; D ambiguous. V was clipped by 5 bases and J by 5 bases, with 12 bases between them. From germline, CDR1 is DFQATT and CDR2 SNEGSKA (reference sequence). The CDR3 has 12 amino acids. This CDR3 is CSAVPGDYGYTF. The CDR3 DNA is TGCAGTGCTGTTCCGGGAGATTATGGCTACACCTTC.

This clonotype was recorded many times. V is TRBV9 and J is TRBJ2-3, with TRBD1 identical over 7 bases. Germline assignment: CDR1 SGDLS and CDR2 YYNGEE. The CDR3 is made up of 15 amino acids. V was clipped by 4 bases and J by 3 bases; unmatched bases: 8. The CDR3 is CASSNSTGYTDTQYF. For the CDR3, the DNA is TGTGCCAGCAGCAATTCGACAGGGTATACAGATACGCAGTATTTT.

The V gene is TRBV20-1, the J gene TRBJ2-1, with 11 bases aligning to TRBD2. This CDR3 spans 16 amino acids. After removal of 5 bases from V and 4 bases from J, the junction contained 10 bases not matched to a gene. From germline, CDR1 is DFQATT and CDR2 SNEGSKA (reference sequence). CDR3 loop: CSALFTGTSGYNEQFF. CDR3 bases: TGCAGTGCTCTCTTTACCGGGACTAGCGGATACAATGAGCAGTTCTTC.

The chain joins TRBV20-1 to TRBJ2-1; 7 bases fit TRBD1. The DNA end lines up better with TRBJ2-7; the J call may be wrong. The germline V gene encodes CDR1 DFQATT and CDR2 SNEGSKA (reference sequence). CDR3 length: 15 residues. Written as DNA, the CDR3 is TGCAGTGCTACTTCCGGGACAGTATCTTACAATGAGCAGTACTTC. Protein: CSATSGTVSYNEQYF.

CDR3 amino acids: CASSHPGTRAGDQPQHF. In nucleotides, the CDR3 is TGTGCCAGCAGCCACCCCGGAACCAGGGCGGGTGATCAGCCCCAGCATTTT. The chain carries TRBV4-2 and TRBJ1-5; D is perhaps TRBD1 (5 bases). Trimming stripped 3 bases from V and 5 bases from J, with 20 bases between. The CDR3 is 17 residues long. Germline CDR1 reads LGHNA; CDR2 reads YNFKEQ.

This clonotype occurred a few times. V and J are TRBV7-2 and TRBJ1-2; 7 bases fit TRBD1. The CDR3 has 14 residues. J gave up 7 bases and V 5 bases, and 10 bases lay outside the gene matches. From germline, CDR1 is SGHTA and CDR2 FQGNSA. CDR3 sequence: CASSQRQGESGYTF. CDR3 in DNA: TGTGCCAGCAGCCAACGACAGGGAGAAAGTGGCTACACCTTC.

The chain joins TRBV7-9 to TRBJ2-3, with 10 positions matching TRBD2. The V and J ends lost 5 bases and 2 bases, in that order; junction bases with no gene match: 7. CDR1 and CDR2 (germline): SEHNR, FQNEAQ (reference sequence). This CDR3 has 16 amino acids. The CDR3 region is CASSQISGGFTDTQYF. CDR3 coding DNA: TGTGCCAGCAGCCAAATTAGCGGGGGGTTCACAGATACGCAGTATTTT.

V usage is TRBV4-3 and J usage is TRBJ2-5, with TRBD1 as a possible D gene (6 bases). TRBJ2-7 matches the DNA end more closely, so the J call is doubtful. The length of the CDR3 is 17 residues. CDR1 and CDR2 (germline): LGHNA, YSLEER. CDR3 nucleotide sequence: TGCGCCAGCAGCCAATATCCCTCAGGACAGACCCCTACCGAGCAGTACTTC. Translating it yields CASSQYPSGQTPTEQYF.

This clonotype has just a few counts. The chain couples TRBV4-1 to TRBJ1-1, with D hard to call. This CDR3 has 13 residues. CDR1 is MGHRA and CDR2 is YSYEKL in the germline V gene. Deletions cut 9 bases from V and 0 bases from J, with 11 bases between. The CDR3 coding sequence is TGCGCCAGTGAGGCTTATATGAACACTGAAGCTTTCTTT. Protein product: CASEAYMNTEAFF.

This clonotype was counted a few times. The V call is TRBV5-1, the J call TRBJ2-7, with 7 bases matching TRBD1. CDR3 length: 15 residues. After removal of 1 base from V and 0 bases from J, the junction contained 4 bases not matched to a gene. Germline lookup yields CDR1 SGHRS and CDR2 YFSETQ. The CDR3: CASSLPRDSSYEQYF. CDR3 sequence (DNA): TGCGCCAGCAGCTTGCCCCGGGACAGCTCCTACGAGCAGTACTTC.

J is TRBJ2-1 and V is TRBV7-2; the match to TRBD1 covers 7 bases. V lost 0 bases and J lost 10; bases outside the gene matches: 6. The CDR3 sequence is 14 residues long. From germline, CDR1 is SGHTA and CDR2 FQGNSA. The CDR3 protein is CASSLAGQLYEQFF. The CDR3 DNA reads TGTGCCAGCAGCTTAGCGGGACAGCTCTACGAGCAGTTCTTC.

The chain combines TRBV6-5 with TRBJ1-4, with unresolved D. V shed 2 bases and J shed 7 bases, with 8 bases lying between them. There are 13 residues in the CDR3. CDR1 MNHEY and CDR2 SVGAGI come from the germline V gene. The chain's CDR3 is CASSYDRREKLFF. Written as DNA, the CDR3 is TGTGCCAGCAGTTACGACCGGCGTGAAAAACTGTTTTTT.

The rearrangement joins TRBV7-8 to TRBJ1-2; D uncertain. The V and J ends lost 5 bases and 2 bases respectively, with 12 bases between them. The germline V gene has CDR1 SGHVS and CDR2 FQNEAQ. The CDR3 length is 14 residues. CDR3 in DNA: TGTGCCAGCAGCCCCCGGGTCCCCAACTATGGCTACACCTTC. This sequence encodes CASSPRVPNYGYTF.

This chain connects TRBV20-1 to TRBJ2-3; 10 nucleotides line up with TRBD2. With V trimmed by 4 bases and J by 7 bases, 8 bases remained unmatched. This CDR3 spans 14 amino acids. Germline CDR1 DFQATT, CDR2 SNEGSKA (reference sequence). CDR3 sequence (DNA): TGCAGTGCTACCAGCGGGGGGGCAACGAATACGCAGTATTTT. Translated: CSATSGGATNTQYF.

This clonotype has more than one count but fewer than ten. The rearrangement uses TRBV20-1 and TRBJ2-5; D is possibly TRBD1 or TRBD2 (6 bases each). CDR1 DFQATT and CDR2 SNEGSKA come from the germline V gene (reference sequence). The CDR3 extends over 15 amino acids. Trimming stripped 0 bases from V and 7 bases from J, with 18 bases between. The CDR3 nucleotides are TGCAGTGCTAGAGATAACAGGGAGGTCGGTGGGACCCAGTACTTC. This gives the protein CSARDNREVGGTQYF.

This clonotype came up a few times. This chain links TRBV6-1 with TRBJ2-3; 7 positions agree with TRBD1. The CDR3 totals 13 residues. V was clipped by 3 bases and J by 6 bases; unmatched bases: 3. CDR1 MNHNS and CDR2 SASEGT come from the germline V gene. This chain's CDR3 is CASSEDRTDTQYF. For the CDR3, the DNA is TGTGCCAGCAGTGAGGACAGGACGGATACGCAGTATTTT.

This clonotype was observed a handful of times. The genes are TRBV15 and TRBJ2-3, with D perhaps TRBD1 (6 bases). The CDR3 runs to 13 residues. The V end lost 3 bases, the J end lost 10 bases, and 14 bases lay between the germline ends. The germline V gene encodes CDR1 LNHNV and CDR2 YYDKDF (reference sequence). Written as DNA, the CDR3 is TGTGCCACCAGCAGGCCCTCAGGGGTTCCGCAGTATTTT. Its translation is CATSRPSGVPQYF.

This clonotype was observed at least ten times. This chain links TRBV28 with TRBJ2-7; D not certain. Germline V gene sequence: CDR1 MDHEN, CDR2 SYDVKM. The CDR3 consists of 17 residues. V was pared by 2 bases and J by 0 bases, with 17 bases between. The chain's CDR3 is CASSLSHSYSDSYEQYF. The CDR3 coding sequence is TGTGCCAGCAGTTTAAGTCACAGCTACTCAGACTCCTACGAGCAGTACTTC.

This rearrangement joins TRBV5-1 to TRBJ2-7; D ambiguous. The CDR3 totals 16 residues. Germline-derived CDR1 and CDR2 are SGHRS and YFSETQ. Trimming left V 0 bases short and J 0 bases short, with 13 bases between. The CDR3 nucleotides read TGCGCCAGCAGCTTGGAAGTGGGTGTAAGCTCCTACGAGCAGTACTTC. Its translation: CASSLEVGVSSYEQYF.

This clonotype appeared once. The chain combines TRBV24-1 with TRBJ2-5; D is undetermined. CDR3 length: 17 amino acids. V was clipped by 2 bases and J by 0 bases, with 15 bases between them. In germline, CDR1 is KGHDR, CDR2 SFDVKD. The CDR3 spells CATSDSLDKSYQETQYF. The CDR3 DNA reads as TGTGCCACCAGTGATTCCCTAGACAAGTCGTACCAAGAGACCCAGTACTTC.